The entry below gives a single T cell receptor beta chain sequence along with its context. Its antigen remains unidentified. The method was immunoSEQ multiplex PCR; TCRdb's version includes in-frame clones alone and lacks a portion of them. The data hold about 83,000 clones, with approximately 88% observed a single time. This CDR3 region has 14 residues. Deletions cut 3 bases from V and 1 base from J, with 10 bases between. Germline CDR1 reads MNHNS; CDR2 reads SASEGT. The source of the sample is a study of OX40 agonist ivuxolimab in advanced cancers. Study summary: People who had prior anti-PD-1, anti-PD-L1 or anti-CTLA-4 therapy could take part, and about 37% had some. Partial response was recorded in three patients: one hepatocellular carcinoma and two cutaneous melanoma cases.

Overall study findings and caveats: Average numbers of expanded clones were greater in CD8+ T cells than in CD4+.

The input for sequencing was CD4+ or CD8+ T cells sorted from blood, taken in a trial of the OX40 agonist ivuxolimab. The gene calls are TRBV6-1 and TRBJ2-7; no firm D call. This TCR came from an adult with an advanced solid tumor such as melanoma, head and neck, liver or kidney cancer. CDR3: CASSERFRSYEQYF. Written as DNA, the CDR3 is TGTGCCAGCAGTGAGCGGTTCCGATCCTACGAGCAGTACTTC.